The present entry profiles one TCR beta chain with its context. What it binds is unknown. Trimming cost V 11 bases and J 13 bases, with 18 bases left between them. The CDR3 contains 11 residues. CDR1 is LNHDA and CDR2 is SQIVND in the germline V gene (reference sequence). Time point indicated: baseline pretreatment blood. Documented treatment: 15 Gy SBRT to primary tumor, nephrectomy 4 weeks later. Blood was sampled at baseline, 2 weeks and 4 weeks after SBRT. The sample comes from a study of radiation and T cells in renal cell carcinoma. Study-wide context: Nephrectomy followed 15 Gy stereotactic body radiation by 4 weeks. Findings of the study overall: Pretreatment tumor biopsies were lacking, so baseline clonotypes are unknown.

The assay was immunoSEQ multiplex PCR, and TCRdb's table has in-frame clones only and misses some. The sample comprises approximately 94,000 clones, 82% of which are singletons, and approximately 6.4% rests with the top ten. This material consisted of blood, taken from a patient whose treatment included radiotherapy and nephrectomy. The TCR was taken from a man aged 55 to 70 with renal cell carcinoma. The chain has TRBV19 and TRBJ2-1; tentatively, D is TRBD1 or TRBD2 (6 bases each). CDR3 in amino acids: CAGRRAGAQFF. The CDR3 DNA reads TGTGCCGGACGGAGGGCAGGGGCTCAGTTCTTC.